This TCR beta chain is from a study of blood T cell repertoires in COVID-19. In the study overall: Sources were T cells, B-cell-depleted T cells, or PBMCs; the material itself was cDNA or gDNA.

This CDR3 contains 14 residues. The germline V gene encodes CDR1 MGHRA and CDR2 YSYEKL. J gave up 1 base and V 6 bases, and 5 bases lay outside the gene matches. Worth noting for this clone: The same CDR3 also results from other DNA sequences found in this sample.

Sequenced by immunoSEQ multiplex PCR; TCRdb stores in-frame clones only, minus some. The table has some 210,000 clones, under 95% seen once; the top ten hold approximately 1.2%. The chain uses TRBV4-1 and TRBJ2-7, with 8 positions matching TRBD2. Sequenced material: peripheral blood. This receptor was identified in a man younger than 45 with acute or convalescent COVID-19. The CDR3 bases are TGCGCCAGCAGTTCGAGCGGGAGTTCCTACGAGCAGTACTTC. This codes for CASSSSGSSYEQYF.